This T cell receptor beta chain was identified in a study of shared clonotypes between healthy human individuals (dated by TCRdb to the early 2020s). For the study in its entirety: Three men and a couple of women, aged 18 to 49 years, made up the cohort. For each donor, CD4 naive and CD4 memory were each run on three plates, CD8 naive on two plates, and CD8 memory on one plate. To estimate repertoire size and how much clonotypes are shared between individuals, the study performed deep sequencing of blood TCR repertoires from 4 to 6 healthy adults. Different laboratories and diverse techniques were used to prepare libraries and sequence TCR repertoires, to increase sequencing depth and limit assay-specific biases. Between about 0.85 and 8.9 billion PBMCs per donor were obtained by leukapheresis. Overall study outcomes, separate from this receptor: Clonotypes shared by all four sorted-subset donors showed higher generation probabilities than non-shared clonotypes. Estimated clonotype richness was generally larger for naive than for memory subsets. Rarefaction of sorted-subset datasets indicated incomplete sequencing despite the large sequencing depth. Across four donors, approximately 5% of naive CD4, roughly 3.3% of naive CD8, approximately 2.5% of memory CD4, and under 0.45% of memory CD8 clonotypes were shared. Pairwise subsampling led to the expectation that sequencing depth would affect the degree of clonotype sharing among donors. Because the study included only a small number of donors, the genetic and exposure-history diversity represented was limited. Sampling was restricted to blood, and TCR repertoires in tissue are likely to differ from TCR repertoires in blood.

For this chain, trimming is 0 bases at the V end and 7 bases at the J end, and the number of junction bases without a gene match is 9. Sequences SGHNT (CDR1) and YYREEE (CDR2) are obtained from the germline V gene (reference sequence). Taken from cysteine to phenylalanine, the CDR3 has 17 residues. Only the CDR3 DNA stays, 51 bases, in frame from base 1. CD8 naive samples were obtained by positive selection for CCR7 among CD45RO-negative cells, yielding a CD45RA+CCR7+ population from which TemRA cells were excluded. The donors were healthy, HIV-negative adults with no recently reported acute infections or vaccinations. Every donor was a Caucasian adult residing in Nashville, Tennessee, USA. After blood collection by leukapheresis, PBMCs were isolated using Ficoll-Histopaque density gradient centrifugation and then cryopreserved in the vapor phase of liquid nitrogen. Purity and quantity of every magnetically sorted T cell population were checked by analytical flow cytometry. Genomic DNA was isolated from each sorted fraction and quantified by UV absorbance on a Nanodrop 2000c.

Of note for this clone: The specificity of this receptor is unknown. Within one base of it there is no much larger clone, and no base qualities were kept.

Using the deep immunoSEQ assay, TCR CDR3 regions were amplified from genomic DNA by multiplex PCR. Extracted genomic DNA from each cell subset was distributed evenly across all wells of several immunoSEQ 96-well plates, and each plate was treated as a replicate. For sorted subsets, each replicate PCR was loaded with around 200 ng genomic DNA, equivalent to 30,000 to 35,000 T cell genomes. Purified libraries were quantified with a Qubit 3.0 fluorometer, sized on a Bioanalyzer 2100, and re-quantified with the KAPA Library Quantification kit. A separate single-read 150-cycle Illumina NextSeq 550 flow cell was used to sequence each immunoSEQ 96-well plate. In the source study's methods: Because only junctional sequences without quality scores were contained in the immunoSEQ output, filtering matching that applied to full-length reads could not be performed. To assign V/J genes and CDR3, sequences were annotated using PyIR, a Python wrapper for IgBLAST v1.9, with IMGT germline references. Any read was removed if the V/J assignment was weak (E-value above 1e-6), the CDR3 was missing, or the read contained stop codons, out-of-frame junctions, or ambiguous translated residues. V3J clonotypes were defined as sequences sharing an identical inferred V gene, J gene, and CDR3 amino acid sequence. To compute the percentage overlap between repertoires, the number of shared unique clonotypes was divided by the size of the smaller repertoire. RTK rarefaction, the Chao1 estimator, and Recon v2.1 estimates of unobserved clonotypes were used to assess repertoire richness. OLGA was used to compute generation probabilities for all TCRbeta clonotypes that the gDNA method yielded from four donors. TCRdb limited this immuneACCESS table to in-frame rearrangements with V and J called. A share of clones is missing; checked studies link under half to unresolved V genes, and the rest is unexplained. Clonal size and the V and J genes are those of that table, whereas D and trimming came from the DNA. The sample table lists about 1,800,000 clones, around 96% of them with a count of one. The leading ten clones occupy less than 1.5% of the sample.

This TCR came from a man between 18 and 29 years old in good health. The receptor chain draws on TRBV5-4 and TRBJ2-1; TRBD2 matches 11 bases in the middle. Specimen: naive CD8+ T cells sorted from blood. The cell subset or site label, read with the paper, signifies: CD45RA+CCR7+. For the CDR3, the sequence is CASSLDVAGGWGNEQFF. The DNA sequence is TGTGCCAGCAGCTTGGACGTAGCGGGAGGGTGGGGGAATGAGCAGTTCTTC.